These 17 T cell receptor beta chains were sequenced from one sample in a study of blood T cell repertoires in COVID-19. Assay: immunoSEQ multiplex PCR; the TCRdb copy retains only in-frame clones and omits some. The repertoire holds 200,000 to 250,000 clones, 88% seen once, with more than 3% in the top ten. The sequenced sample consisted of PBMCs or T cells enriched from blood (not recorded which). Receptors originate from a woman under 40 who had been exposed to COVID-19.

This rearrangement joins TRBV5-1 to TRBJ1-6; TRBD1 aligns across 7 bases. The germline V gene encodes CDR1 SGHRS and CDR2 YFSETQ. V lost 0 bases to trimming and J lost 3 bases; unmatched junction nucleotides: 6. The CDR3 is made up of 17 amino acids. CDR3 DNA sequence: TGCGCCAGCAGCTTGGGGACAGGAGACTTCTATAATTCACCCCTCCACTTT. Its translation is CASSLGTGDFYNSPLHF.

The gene calls are TRBV20-1 and TRBJ1-2, with D hard to call. This CDR3 is built from 11 residues. V was trimmed by 7 bases and J by 6 bases, leaving 12 bases between them. Looked up from germline, CDR1 is DFQATT and CDR2 is SNEGSKA (reference sequence). The DNA for the CDR3 is TGCAGTGTTCGACGGGTAGATGGCTACACCTTC. Translating it yields CSVRRVDGYTF.

V and J are TRBV25-1 and TRBJ1-1, with no clear D. The CDR3 consists of 11 residues. V dropped 3 bases and J dropped 11 bases, with 10 bases sitting between them. Germline loops: CDR1 MGHDK, CDR2 SYGVNS. The CDR3 protein is CASSDYRAAFF. In DNA, the CDR3 is TGTGCCAGCAGTGACTACCGAGCGGCTTTCTTT.

This clone was seen a handful of times. The chain has TRBV18 and TRBJ1-5, with 11 bases fitting TRBD1. From germline, CDR1 is KGHSH and CDR2 LQKENI. V lost 3 bases to trimming and J lost 7 bases; unmatched junction nucleotides: 8. The CDR3 contains 16 residues. CDR3 sequence reads: CASSPTPGQGGQPQHF. The CDR3 bases are TGTGCCAGCTCACCGACTCCGGGACAGGGGGGGCAGCCCCAGCATTTT.

The chain recombines TRBV6-2 or TRBV6-3 with TRBJ1-2; D gene uncertain. The germline V gene has CDR1 MNHEY and CDR2 SVGEGT. There are 13 residues in the CDR3. V was clipped by 6 bases and J by 1 base, with 9 bases between them. The CDR3 DNA follows: TGTGCCAGCAGCTTTACAAGTAACTATGGCTACACCTTC. Its translation: CASSFTSNYGYTF.

Here the CDR3 DNA reads TGTGCCAGCAGTGAGGGGGTTAGCGGGAGAGGAATCTACGAGCAGTACTTC. Residues: CASSEGVSGRGIYEQYF. The chain links TRBV6-4 to TRBJ2-7; TRBD2 matches 9 bases. Trimming cost V 3 bases and J 3 bases; bases outside gene matches: 12. This CDR3 region has 17 residues. Germline V gene data show CDR1 as MRHNA and CDR2 as SNTAGT.

In DNA form, the CDR3 reads TGTGCCAGCAGCTTAGCTCGCAGCTATGGCTACACCTTC. This translates into CASSLARSYGYTF. The chain couples TRBV7-2 to TRBJ1-2; D uncertain. Germline V lookup: CDR1 SGHTA, CDR2 FQGNSA. The CDR3 is 13 amino acids. Trimming shortened V by 0 bases and J by 4 bases, and 6 bases separated the two germline ends.

The V gene is TRBV28, the J gene TRBJ2-7; the D is unclear. V gave up 7 bases and J gave up 7 bases, with 11 bases separating them. Germline assignment: CDR1 MDHEN and CDR2 SYDVKM. The CDR3 sequence is 11 residues long. The CDR3 nucleotides are TGTGCCAGCACCTCCCTCGAGGAGCAGTACTTC. This codes for CASTSLEEQYF.

Written as DNA, the CDR3 is TGCGCCAGCAGCGGGGACAGCTTCTATGGCTACACCTTC. This encodes CASSGDSFYGYTF. This sequence joins TRBV5-1 and TRBJ1-2; 7 nucleotides match TRBD1. Germline V gene data show CDR1 as SGHRS and CDR2 as YFSETQ. The CDR3 is 13 residues long. J gave up 4 bases and V 4 bases, and 4 bases lay outside the gene matches.

The chain joins TRBV11-2 to TRBJ2-1; the D is unclear. V was cut by 1 base and J by 1 base, with 11 bases left in between. Germline assignment: CDR1 SGHAT and CDR2 FQNNGV. CDR3 length: 16 amino acids. Here the CDR3 reads CASSLGLERSYNEQFF. CDR3 nucleotide sequence: TGTGCCAGCAGCTTAGGTCTAGAAAGATCCTACAATGAGCAGTTCTTC.

The rearrangement links TRBV27 to TRBJ2-6; D not certain. The CDR3 runs 15 residues. The V and J ends lost 2 bases and 0 bases respectively, with 5 bases between them. The germline V gene encodes CDR1 MNHEY and CDR2 SMNVEV (reference sequence). The DNA of the CDR3 is TGTGCCAGCAGTTTAGAGAGCTCTGGGGCCAACGTCCTGACTTTC. Its protein product is CASSLESSGANVLTF.

The chain links TRBV7-9 to TRBJ2-6, with no clear D. Germline CDR1 reads SEHNR; CDR2 reads FQNEAQ (reference sequence). V was shortened by 4 bases and J by 2 bases, with 12 bases between the two germline ends. The CDR3 totals 16 residues. This CDR3 is CASSYPISTGANVLTF. CDR3 nucleotide sequence: TGTGCCAGCAGCTACCCTATTAGCACTGGGGCCAACGTCCTGACTTTC.

V gene TRBV10-1 combines with J gene TRBJ2-2; D may be TRBD2 (6 bases). The germline V and J ends were trimmed by 6 bases and 1 base, with 15 bases remaining between them. CDR1 is WNHNN, CDR2 SYGVQD, per germline (reference sequence). The length of the CDR3 is 16 residues. The CDR3 region is CASSPRRVGNTGELFF. For the CDR3, the DNA is TGCGCCAGCAGCCCCCGGAGGGTAGGGAACACCGGGGAGCTGTTTTTT.

Written as DNA, the CDR3 is TGTGCCAGCAGCTCCCCAGAGGAAGAGACCCAGTACTTC. This gives the protein CASSSPEEETQYF. The rearrangement uses TRBV7-8 and TRBJ2-5; D uncertain. The CDR3 length is 13 residues. V was clipped by 4 bases and J by 3 bases, with 9 bases between them. The V gene's germline CDR1 is SGHVS and CDR2 FQNEAQ. The full variable domain, in which reference TRBV7-8 and TRBJ2-5 provide the parts outside the CDR3, is GAGVSQSPRYKVAKRGQDVALRCDPISGHVSLFWYQQALGQGPEFLTYFQNEAQLDKSGLPSDRFFAERPEGSVSTLKIQRTQQEDSAVYLCASSSPEEETQYFGPGTRLLVL.

The chain couples TRBV7-2 to TRBJ2-3; no reliable D call. The CDR3 consists of 14 residues. The germline V gene encodes CDR1 SGHTA and CDR2 FQGNSA. V lost 1 base, J lost 0 bases, and 5 bases lay in between. The CDR3 reads CASSLGYSTDTQYF. The CDR3 bases are TGTGCCAGCAGCTTAGGCTATAGCACAGATACGCAGTATTTT.

This rearrangement joins TRBV11-1 to TRBJ2-1; 7 bases fit TRBD1. The CDR3 is 15 amino acids. From germline, CDR1 is SGHAT and CDR2 FQDESV (reference sequence). The junction had 7 bases not matched to a gene; V was cut back by 5 bases and J by 3 bases. CDR3 DNA: TGTGCCAGCAGCCCCCAAGGGACAGTCTACAATGAGCAGTTCTTC. The encoded protein is CASSPQGTVYNEQFF.

This rearrangement joins TRBV9 to TRBJ2-7; no reliable D call. The germline V gene encodes CDR1 SGDLS and CDR2 YYNGEE. With 0 bases removed from V and 3 bases from J, the gap between germline ends came to 10 bases. The CDR3 runs to 14 residues. For the CDR3, the DNA is TGTGCCAGCAGCGTAGGTCCCCCCCTCTACGAGCAGTACTTC. This translates into CASSVGPPLYEQYF.